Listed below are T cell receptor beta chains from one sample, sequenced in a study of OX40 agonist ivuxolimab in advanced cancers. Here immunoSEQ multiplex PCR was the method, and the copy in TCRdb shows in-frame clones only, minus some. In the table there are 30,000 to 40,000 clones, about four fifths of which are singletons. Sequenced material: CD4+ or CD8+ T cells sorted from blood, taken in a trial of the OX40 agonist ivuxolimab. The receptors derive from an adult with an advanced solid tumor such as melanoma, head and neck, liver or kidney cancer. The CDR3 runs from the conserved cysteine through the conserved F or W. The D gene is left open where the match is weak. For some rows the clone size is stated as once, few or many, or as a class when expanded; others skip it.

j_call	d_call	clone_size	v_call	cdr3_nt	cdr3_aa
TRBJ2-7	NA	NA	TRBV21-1	TGTGCCAGCAGCAAAGCGCGAGGGGGAACCTACGAGCAGTACTTC	CASSKARGGTYEQYF
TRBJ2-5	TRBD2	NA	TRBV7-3	TGTGCCAGCAGCCCTGGACTAGCCCAAGAGACCCAGTACTTC	CASSPGLAQETQYF
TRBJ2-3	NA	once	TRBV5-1	TGCGCCAGCAGCTTGGTTCCGGGTGCAGATACGCAGTATTTT	CASSLVPGADTQYF
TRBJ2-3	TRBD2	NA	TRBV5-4	TGTGCCAGCAGCGTCCTAGCGGGGGATACAGATACGCAGTATTTT	CASSVLAGDTDTQYF
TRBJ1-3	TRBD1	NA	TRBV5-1	TGCGCCAGCGGACCCGGGACAGGGGGCTCTGGAAACACCATATATTTT	CASGPGTGGSGNTIYF
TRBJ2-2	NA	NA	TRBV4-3	TGCGCCAGCAGTCCAGGCGTAGGAGGGGAGCTGTTTTTT	CASSPGVGGELFF
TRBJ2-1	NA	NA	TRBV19	TGTGCCAGCGGAGGGGATGAGCAGTTCTTC	CASGGDEQFF
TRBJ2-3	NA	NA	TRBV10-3	TGTGCCATCAGTGAGACTTTGGGTAGCACAGATACGCAGTATTTT	CAISETLGSTDTQYF
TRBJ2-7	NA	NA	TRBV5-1	TGCGCCAGCAGCTTGAATGGGAACCCCTACGAGCAGTACTTC	CASSLNGNPYEQYF
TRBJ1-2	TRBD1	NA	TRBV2	TGTGCCAGCAGCCGGACAGGGGACTATGGCTACACCTTC	CASSRTGDYGYTF
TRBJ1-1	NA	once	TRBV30	TGTGCCTGGAGTATCCGAGGGTACAGAGATTACACTGAAGCTTTCTTT	CAWSIRGYRDYTEAFF
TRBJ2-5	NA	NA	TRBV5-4	TGTGCCAGCCGCCCAGGTCTCATTGAGACCCAGTACTTC	CASRPGLIETQYF
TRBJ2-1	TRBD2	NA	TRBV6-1	TGTGCCAGCAGTGAAATTGGGGGGGGCTCCTACAATGAGCAGTTCTTC	CASSEIGGGSYNEQFF
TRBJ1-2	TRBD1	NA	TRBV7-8	TGTGCCAGCAGCCTTAACCCAAGCGGGACAGGGGATGGCTACACCTTC	CASSLNPSGTGDGYTF
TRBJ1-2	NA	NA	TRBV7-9	TGTGCCAGCAGTTGGTTAGACTCTCACTATGGCTACACCTTC	CASSWLDSHYGYTF
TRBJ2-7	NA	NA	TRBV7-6	TGTGCCAGCATCGGTCAGGGGCCGGAGCAGTACTTC	CASIGQGPEQYF
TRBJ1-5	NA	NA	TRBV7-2	TGTGCCAGCAGCTTAGGGGGGGCGCGCGGTCAGCCCCAGCATTTT	CASSLGGARGQPQHF
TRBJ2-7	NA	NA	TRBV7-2	TGTGCCAGCAGCTTAGTACCCTCCTACGAGCAGTACTTC	CASSLVPSYEQYF
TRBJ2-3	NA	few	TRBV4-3	TGCGCCAGCAGCCAAGGATCGGTTAGCACAGATACGCAGTATTTT	CASSQGSVSTDTQYF
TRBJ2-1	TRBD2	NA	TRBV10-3	TGTGCCATCAGTGCAAATTCCCGGACTAGTGGTAATGAGCAGTTCTTC	CAISANSRTSGNEQFF
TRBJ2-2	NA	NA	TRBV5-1	TGCGCCAGCAGCTTGGCCTCAGACCAAACCGGGGAGCTGTTTTTT	CASSLASDQTGELFF
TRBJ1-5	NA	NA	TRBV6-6	TGTGCCAGCAGTTATGGGGATAGCAATCAGCCCCAGCATTTT	CASSYGDSNQPQHF
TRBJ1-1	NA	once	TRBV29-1	TGCAGCGTTGACGGGGGGCGGGGCACTGAAGCTTTCTTT	CSVDGGRGTEAFF
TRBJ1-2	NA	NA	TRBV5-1	TGCGCCAGCAGCTTCGAACAAGTCTATGGCTACACCTTC	CASSFEQVYGYTF
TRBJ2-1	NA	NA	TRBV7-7	TGTGCCAGCAGCTTAGCCGGGGCAGATGAGCAGTTCTTC	CASSLAGADEQFF
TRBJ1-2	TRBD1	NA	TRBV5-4	TGTGCCAGCAGCTTGGGCCAGGGGGCAGTTGGCTACACCTTC	CASSLGQGAVGYTF
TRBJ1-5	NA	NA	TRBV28	TGTGCCAGCAGTTTAATCAGGAGTTTTTCGCCCCAGCATTTT	CASSLIRSFSPQHF
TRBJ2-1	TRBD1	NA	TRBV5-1	TGCGCCACCAGTCTCGGACAGGCTTACAATGAGCAGTTCTTC	CATSLGQAYNEQFF
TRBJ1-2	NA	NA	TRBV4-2	TGTGCCAGCAGCCAAGATCATTTAGGGCGCAACACCTTC	CASSQDHLGRNTF